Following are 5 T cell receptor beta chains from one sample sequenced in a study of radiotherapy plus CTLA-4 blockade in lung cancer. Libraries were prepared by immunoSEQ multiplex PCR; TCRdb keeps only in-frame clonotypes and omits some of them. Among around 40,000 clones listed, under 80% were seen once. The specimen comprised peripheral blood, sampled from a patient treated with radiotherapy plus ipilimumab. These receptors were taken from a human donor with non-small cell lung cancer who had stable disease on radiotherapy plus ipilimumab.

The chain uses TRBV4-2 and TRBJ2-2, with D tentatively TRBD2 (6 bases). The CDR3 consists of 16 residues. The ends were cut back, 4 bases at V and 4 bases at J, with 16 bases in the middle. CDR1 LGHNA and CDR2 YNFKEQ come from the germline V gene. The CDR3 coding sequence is TGTGCCAGCAGCCGGGGGACTGGCGAAGTCACCGGGGAGCTGTTTTTT. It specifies CASSRGTGEVTGELFF.

The DNA for the CDR3 is TGTGCCAGCAGCTTAGATCCCCACAGGCTCGAGCAGTACTTC. As protein: CASSLDPHRLEQYF. The chain recombines TRBV11-2 with TRBJ2-7; D may be TRBD1 (5 bases). The CDR3 covers 14 residues. Germline V CDR1 and CDR2: SGHAT, FQNNGV. V lost 0 bases and J 6 bases, leaving 12 bases between the germline ends.

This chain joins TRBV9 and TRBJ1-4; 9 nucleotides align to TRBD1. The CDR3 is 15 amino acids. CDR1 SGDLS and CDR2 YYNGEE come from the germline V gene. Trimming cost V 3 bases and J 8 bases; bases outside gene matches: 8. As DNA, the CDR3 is TGTGCCAGCAGCGAATCGCCGGGACAGGGAGAAAAACTGTTTTTT. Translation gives CASSESPGQGEKLFF.

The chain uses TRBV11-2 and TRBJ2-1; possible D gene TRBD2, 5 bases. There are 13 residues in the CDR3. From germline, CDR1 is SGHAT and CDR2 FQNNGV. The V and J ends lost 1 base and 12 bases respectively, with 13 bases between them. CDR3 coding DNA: TGTGCCAGCAGCTTAGGACCCGACTATCCGCAGTTCTTC. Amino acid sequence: CASSLGPDYPQFF.

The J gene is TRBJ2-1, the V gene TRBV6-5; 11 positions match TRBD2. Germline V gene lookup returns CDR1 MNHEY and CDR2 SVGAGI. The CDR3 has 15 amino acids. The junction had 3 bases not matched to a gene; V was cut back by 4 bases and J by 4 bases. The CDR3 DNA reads TGTGCCAGCAGTTCTGGGACTAGCGGTTACAATGAGCAGTTCTTC. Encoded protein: CASSSGTSGYNEQFF.